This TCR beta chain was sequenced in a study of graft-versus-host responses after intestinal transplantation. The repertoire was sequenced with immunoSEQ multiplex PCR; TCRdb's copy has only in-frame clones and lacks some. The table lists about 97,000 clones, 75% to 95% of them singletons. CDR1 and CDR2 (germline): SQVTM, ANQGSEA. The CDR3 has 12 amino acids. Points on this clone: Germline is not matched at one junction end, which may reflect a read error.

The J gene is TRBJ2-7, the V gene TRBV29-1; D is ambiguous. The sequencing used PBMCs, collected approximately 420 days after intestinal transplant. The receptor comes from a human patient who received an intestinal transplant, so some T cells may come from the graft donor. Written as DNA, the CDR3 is TGCAGCGTGGAAGCTAGTCCCTACGAGCAGTACTTC. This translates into CSVEASPYEQYF.